This T cell receptor beta chain emerged from a study of early T cells in non-severe SARS-CoV-2 infection. Looking at the study overall: It was bulk RNA from unsorted whole blood that was sequenced, and the chains were unpaired.

The germline V and J ends were trimmed by 2 bases and 1 base, with 9 bases remaining between them. Germline V gene lookup returns CDR1 SGHTA and CDR2 FQGNSA. The CDR3 consists of 14 residues. Tagging with unique molecular identifiers was applied to individual cDNA molecules. TCRdb re-analysed the 5' RACE reads in MiXCR, keeping a single row per CDR3 protein. The sample records tens of thousands of distinct CDR3 sequences, about 9% being singletons. This clonotype has ten or more counts. The specimen sequenced was whole blood. This rearrangement joins TRBV7-2 to TRBJ2-7, with D possibly matching TRBD2 (6 bases). This sequence originates from an adult who was a healthcare worker with PCR-confirmed SARS-CoV-2 infection or an uninfected control (not recorded which). The CDR3 nucleotides read TGTGCCAGCAGCTTATGGCGGGAATCCTACGAGCAGTACTTC. It specifies CASSLWRESYEQYF.